One sample yielded the 17 T cell receptor beta chains listed below, sequenced in a study of post-analysis software for immune sequencing data. Their antigen targets remain unknown. Notes on the study in general: A few TRBV segments occurring more often in patients than controls included TRBV5-6, TRBV5-1 and TRBV20-1.

Incorporated into the TCR beta cDNA libraries were unique molecular identifiers, which served to reduce PCR and sequencing biases. One entry per CDR3 protein results from TCRdb running MiXCR on the PCR reads. This table has about 460,000 distinct CDR3 sequences, under 55% appearing once. Source material: blood. Receptors were obtained from a girl aged 10-17 years with multiple sclerosis.

The V gene is TRBV29-1, the J gene TRBJ2-5; maybe TRBD2 (6 bases). This CDR3 has 14 amino acids. Germline-derived CDR1 and CDR2 are SQVTM and ANQGSEA. V was clipped by 3 bases and J by 1 base, with 12 bases between them. Written as DNA, the CDR3 is TGCAGCGTTGAGCGCGGGACGGGCCAAGAGACCCAGTACTTC. Translation gives CSVERGTGQETQYF.

This clonotype has just a few counts. The chain couples TRBV7-9 to TRBJ2-3, with 8 bases aligning to TRBD2. Germline V gene sequence: CDR1 SEHNR, CDR2 FQNEAQ (reference sequence). The length of the CDR3 is 16 residues. Unmatched junction bases numbered 10, after V lost 5 bases and J lost 3 bases. The CDR3 region is CASSPGLAQRTDTQYF. For the CDR3, the DNA is TGTGCCAGCAGCCCAGGACTAGCCCAGAGGACAGATACGCAGTATTTT.

This chain joins TRBV7-2 and TRBJ2-4, with a possible D match to TRBD2 (6 bases). The germline CDR1 and CDR2 sequences are SGHTA and FQGNSA. Trimming shortened V by 5 bases and J by 0 bases, and 11 bases separated the two germline ends. The CDR3 runs to 15 residues. The CDR3 here is CASSQSAGAKNIQYF. The DNA for the CDR3 is TGTGCCAGCAGCCAATCAGCGGGAGCCAAAAACATTCAGTACTTC.

This clonotype appeared once. The genes are TRBV28 and TRBJ2-7; weak D call: TRBD1 (7 bases). The germline CDR1 and CDR2 sequences are MDHEN and SYDVKM. V lost 7 bases and J 0 bases, leaving 13 bases between the germline ends. The length of the CDR3 is 14 residues. CDR3 amino acids: CASKIQGGSYEQYF. CDR3 in DNA: TGTGCCAGCAAGATCCAGGGGGGCTCCTACGAGCAGTACTTC.

This clonotype came up a few times. The chain combines TRBV11-2 with TRBJ2-3, with 7 positions matching TRBD1. Germline CDR1 reads SGHAT; CDR2 reads FQNNGV. With V trimmed by 1 base and J by 2 bases, 6 bases remained unmatched. This CDR3 spans 16 amino acids. CDR3 DNA: TGTGCCAGCAGCTTAGTGGGGACAGTCCCCACAGATACGCAGTATTTT. This codes for CASSLVGTVPTDTQYF.

The CDR3 DNA follows: TGCAGTGGTGCCCTGGGAGAGTCCTCCTATGGCTACACCTTC. Protein product: CSGALGESSYGYTF. The V call is TRBV20-1, the J call TRBJ1-2; no clear D gene. Trimming pared 7 bases from V and 4 bases from J, leaving 19 bases between. This CDR3 is built from 14 residues. Germline V gene sequence: CDR1 DFQATT, CDR2 SNEGSKA (reference sequence).

This clonotype was counted between two and nine times. The chain combines TRBV12-3 or TRBV12-4 with TRBJ2-1, with 8 bases aligning to TRBD2. After removal of 6 bases from V and 7 bases from J, the junction contained 14 bases not matched to a gene. This CDR3 comprises 16 residues. Here the CDR3 reads CASRSRAGAPANEQFF. CDR3 coding DNA: TGTGCCAGCAGGTCCCGAGCGGGAGCCCCGGCGAATGAGCAGTTCTTC.

This clonotype was detected only a few times. The gene calls are TRBV29-1 and TRBJ2-7; 9 bases line up with TRBD1. The CDR3 extends over 13 amino acids. From germline, CDR1 is SQVTM and CDR2 ANQGSEA. Unmatched junction bases numbered 6, after V lost 7 bases and J lost 2 bases. The CDR3 spells CSAGTGLTYEQYF. CDR3 coding DNA: TGCAGCGCTGGGACAGGGCTGACCTACGAGCAGTACTTC.

This chain joins TRBV5-1 and TRBJ1-1; TRBD1 agrees at 7 bases. Germline CDR1 reads SGHRS; CDR2 reads YFSETQ. Losses at the gene ends were 4 bases for V and 5 bases for J; bases not matched to a gene: 8. This CDR3 is 14 amino acids long. CDR3 region: CASSREDRRTEAFF. CDR3 in DNA: TGCGCCAGCAGCCGGGAGGACAGGAGGACTGAAGCTTTCTTT.

The chain has TRBV6-6 and TRBJ2-1; D unresolved. This CDR3 contains 14 residues. V lost 6 bases and J 7 bases, leaving 16 bases between the germline ends. The germline gives CDR1 MNHNY, CDR2 SVGAGI (reference sequence). This CDR3 reads CASRQNLIGNEQFF. The CDR3 DNA follows: TGTGCCAGCAGACAGAACCTTATCGGGAATGAGCAGTTCTTC.

The chain links TRBV25-1 to TRBJ2-3; tentatively, D is TRBD1 (5 bases). V was cut by 1 base and J by 3 bases, with 8 bases left in between. There are 14 residues in the CDR3. Germline CDR1 is MGHDK and CDR2 is SYGVNS. DNA for the CDR3: TGTGCCAGCAGTGAATGGCGACAGACAGATACGCAGTATTTT. The encoded protein is CASSEWRQTDTQYF.

This clonotype was observed a few times. V and J are TRBV20-1 and TRBJ2-7; D not certain. The J call is in doubt because the DNA end fits TRBJ2-4 better. CDR1 is DFQATT and CDR2 is SNEGSKA in the germline V gene (reference sequence). This CDR3 region has 11 residues. The CDR3 here is CSAWTVNIQYF. DNA for the CDR3: TGCAGTGCTTGGACCGTAAACATTCAGTACTTC.

On this clonotype: A much larger clone lies a single base off, so this may be a read error. The chain is built from TRBV12-3 or TRBV12-4 and TRBJ2-3, with TRBD2 matching 7 bases. There are 14 residues in the CDR3. CDR3 sequence (DNA): TGTGCCAGCAGTTTCGGGGGGAACACAGATGCGCAGTATTTT. This translates into CASSFGGNTDAQYF.

CDR3 amino acids: CASSFLGTGLNEQYF. CDR3 sequence (DNA): TGTGCCAGCAGCTTTCTAGGGACAGGGCTAAACGAGCAGTACTTC. The chain uses TRBV7-2 and TRBJ2-5; 9 nucleotides line up with TRBD1. The DNA end is a closer match to TRBJ2-7, so the J assignment may be wrong. Germline V gives CDR1 SGHTA, CDR2 FQGNSA. The CDR3 runs to 15 residues.

J is TRBJ1-1 and V is TRBV20-1; possible D gene TRBD1, 5 bases. Germline CDR1 reads DFQATT; CDR2 reads SNEGSKA (reference sequence). The CDR3 covers 11 residues. Trimming left V 3 bases short and J 8 bases short, with 10 bases between. The CDR3 protein is CSASGTEEAFF. Written as DNA, the CDR3 is TGCAGTGCTAGCGGGACGGAAGAAGCTTTCTTT.

This chain joins TRBV20-1 and TRBJ1-4, with D tentatively TRBD1 (6 bases). From germline, CDR1 is DFQATT and CDR2 SNEGSKA (reference sequence). V lost 0 bases and J lost 11, with 16 bases in between. The length of the CDR3 is 14 residues. Here the CDR3 reads CSARDGRGTGKLFF. The CDR3 DNA follows: TGCAGTGCTAGAGATGGGAGGGGTACAGGGAAACTGTTTTTT.

The chain links TRBV7-2 to TRBJ1-2; D is undetermined. Germline assignment: CDR1 SGHTA and CDR2 FQGNSA. V was cut by 10 bases and J by 4 bases, with 22 bases left in between. The CDR3 runs 15 residues. The CDR3 here is CATTPISYPAYGYTF. CDR3 DNA: TGTGCCACCACGCCCATCTCGTACCCTGCCTATGGCTACACCTTC.